The entry below gives a single TCR beta chain sequence along with its context. The antigen is not known. The data stem from a study of T cells after yellow fever vaccination. Overall study findings and caveats: From the bulk population, abundant clonotypes could contaminate and appear within FACS-sorted repertoires. Post-booster repertoires contained most primary-vaccination clones again (around 96% CD4, roughly 90% CD8). Compared with primary, the secondary response was weaker and peaked at day 5, not 15.

TCRdb independently ran MiXCR on the 5' RACE reads; one entry per CDR3 protein. The table records approximately 580,000 distinct CDR3 sequences, around 16% of them present only once. Losses at the gene ends were 2 bases for V and 4 bases for J; bases not matched to a gene: 4. Germline CDR1 is ENHRY and CDR2 is SYGVKD. This CDR3 region has 15 residues. The receptor comes from a man aged 18 to 35 who received the YFV17D yellow fever vaccine. The source material was PBMCs, sampled 5 to 6 days after the first yellow fever vaccination. The chain uses TRBV10-3 and TRBJ2-1, with 8 nucleotides matching TRBD1. CDR3 amino acids: CAISEPGGGYNEQFF. The CDR3 coding sequence is TGTGCCATCAGTGAGCCAGGGGGCGGTTACAATGAGCAGTTCTTC.